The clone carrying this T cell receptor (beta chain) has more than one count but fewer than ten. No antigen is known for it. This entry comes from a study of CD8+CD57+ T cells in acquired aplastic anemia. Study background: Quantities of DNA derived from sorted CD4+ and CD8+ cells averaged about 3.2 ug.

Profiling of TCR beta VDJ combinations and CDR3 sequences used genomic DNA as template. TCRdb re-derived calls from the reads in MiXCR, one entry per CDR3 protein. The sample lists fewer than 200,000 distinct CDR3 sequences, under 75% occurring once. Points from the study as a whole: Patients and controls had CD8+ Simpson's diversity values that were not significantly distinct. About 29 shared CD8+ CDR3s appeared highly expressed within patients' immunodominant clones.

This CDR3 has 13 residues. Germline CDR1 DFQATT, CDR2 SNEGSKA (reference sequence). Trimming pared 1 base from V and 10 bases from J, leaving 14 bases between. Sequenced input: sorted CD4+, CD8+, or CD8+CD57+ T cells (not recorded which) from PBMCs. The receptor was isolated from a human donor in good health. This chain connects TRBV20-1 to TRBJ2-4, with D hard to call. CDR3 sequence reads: CSARAVAKTIQYF. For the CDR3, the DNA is TGCAGTGCTAGAGCGGTAGCAAAAACAATTCAGTACTTC.